This T cell receptor beta chain was sequenced in a study of shared clonotypes between healthy human individuals. In the study overall: Each donor's CD8 memory used one plate, CD8 naive two, each CD4 subset three.

The assay was immunoSEQ multiplex PCR, and TCRdb's table has in-frame clones only and misses some. The top ten clones hold about 0.39% of a sample with fewer than 2.5 million clones, 80% to 95% of them seen once. Nashville, Tennessee was home to all donors, who were Caucasian adults. Material for sequencing was naive CD4+ T cells from PBMCs. Subset meaning: CD45RA+ positively selected. The sequence was obtained from a man aged 18 to 29 in good health. Some clones in this sample may be carry-over from other donors' samples.

The CDR3 spells CASSPPGLGGVEQFF. The CDR3 nucleotides read TGTGCCAGCTCACCACCGGGACTAGGGGGCGTGGAACAGTTCTTC. This chain connects TRBV18 to TRBJ2-1, with D perhaps TRBD2 (8 bases). The germline gives CDR1 KGHSH, CDR2 LQKENI. Trimming shortened V by 0 bases and J by 13 bases, and 19 bases separated the two germline ends. The CDR3 contains 15 residues.